This entry describes one TCR beta chain. The antigen it binds to is not known. Base qualities are missing; no much larger clone stands one base away. This sample was taken from a study of control samples from healthy donors and cancer patients (dated by TCRdb to the early 2020s). The receptor library was made with the immunoSEQ multiplex PCR assay. Here the immuneACCESS table is served through TCRdb, limited to in-frame sequences with V and J called. Missing clones are a known gap in these copies; in checked studies unresolved V genes cover under half, and the rest lacks a known reason. This sample has tens of thousands of clones in its table, and over 85% of those were observed once. Of the sample, roughly 1.2% falls within the top ten clones. The sequenced material came from PBMCs. The receptor's source is a woman aged 40 to 55 with lung cancer.

For the CDR3, the sequence is CASSQVAGQPQHF. Read as DNA, the sequence is TGTGCCAGCAGCCAAGTTGCAGGTCAGCCCCAGCATTTT. This chain is built from TRBV4-2 and TRBJ1-5, with the D gene call left open. CDR1 and CDR2 are read off the germline V gene as LGHNA and YNFKEQ. Including cysteine and phenylalanine, the CDR3 has 13 amino acids. Just CDR3 DNA is preserved here, 39 bases in frame from base 1. The trim is 1 base for V and 6 bases for J, with a gap of 7 bases between the germline ends.